This TCR beta chain was identified during a study of T cells in Graves' hyperthyroidism and ophthalmopathy. General study results and limits: A median around 6.8 months before onset, the model predicted ophthalmopathy. Researchers found most expanded thyroid clonotypes above 0.001 in blood as well.

Amplified regions were TCR beta CDR3 sequences from RNA transcripts. Initially, a first-round RT-PCR of the TCR CDR3 employed the HTBI primer set. TCRdb passed the multiplex PCR reads through MiXCR, listing each CDR3 protein once. The table lists fewer than 700,000 distinct CDR3 sequences, 15% to 20% of them singletons, with approximately 3.8% in the top ten. This clonotype was detected ten times or more. Its target is not known. Recently diagnosed hyperthyroidism of less than 2 months' duration affected patients aged 18 to 65. Material for sequencing was blood. The sequence was obtained from a woman in her twenties or thirties with Graves' hyperthyroidism.

CDR3 in DNA: TGTGCCACCTCGTCCAGCAATCAGCCCCAGCATTTT. Translating gives CATSSSNQPQHF. This chain joins TRBV28 and TRBJ1-5; D remains unclear. This CDR3 comprises 12 residues. The V end was cut by 10 bases, the J end by 1 base, with 8 bases between. Germline CDR1 reads MDHEN; CDR2 reads SYDVKM.